The next 3 T cell receptor beta chains were all read from a single sample in a study of cytomegalovirus exposure and HLA in healthy donors. Researchers ran the PCR with 60 Vbeta and 13 Jbeta primers. Sequencing was performed with immunoSEQ multiplex PCR; in TCRdb, only in-frame clones are kept and a portion is missing. Of some 190,000 clones detected, 77% appear once; the ten largest clones hold less than 2.5%. Sequencing was performed on PBMCs. The receptor source for this set is a woman in her 30s in good health and CMV-seropositive.

This rearrangement joins TRBV7-2 to TRBJ2-3; no clear D. Germline loops: CDR1 SGHTA, CDR2 FQGNSA. The germline V and J ends were trimmed by 1 base and 3 bases, with 8 bases remaining between them. The CDR3 is made up of 14 amino acids. The CDR3 loop reads CASSLVQLTDTQYF. The DNA for the CDR3 is TGTGCCAGCAGCTTAGTACAGCTGACAGATACGCAGTATTTT.

Worth noting for this clone: One end of the junction does not line up with germline, which may come from a read error. The rearrangement joins TRBV7-8 to TRBJ1-2, with D possibly matching TRBD1 (5 bases). CDR1 and CDR2 (germline): SGHVS, FQNEAQ. The CDR3 length is 13 residues. The CDR3 loop reads CASSPDSNYGYIF. For the CDR3, the DNA is TGTGCCAGCAGCCCCGACAGTAACTATGGCTACATCTTC.

The rearrangement links TRBV10-3 to TRBJ2-3; possible D gene TRBD2, 5 bases. Trimming cost V 5 bases and J 3 bases, with 15 bases left between them. The CDR3 runs to 15 residues. Germline lookup yields CDR1 ENHRY and CDR2 SYGVKD. CDR3 loop: CAISKTTLETDTQYF. CDR3 DNA: TGTGCCATCAGTAAGACTACTTTGGAAACAGATACGCAGTATTTT.